This is a list of T cell receptor beta chains from one sample in a study of cytomegalovirus exposure and HLA in healthy donors. Using immunoSEQ multiplex PCR, the repertoire was profiled, and TCRdb retains in-frame clones only, with some absent. The data contain 110,000 to 150,000 clones, approximately 94% of them seen just once; the ten biggest clones take up 1.5% to 2%. The sample taken for sequencing was PBMCs. These receptors were taken from a man aged 18-30 years in good health and CMV-seropositive. The CDR3 runs from the conserved cysteine through the conserved F or W. The D gene is left open where the match is weak. The size of a clone is reported for some rows only, either as once, few or many, or as a class for expanded clones.

V gene	clone size	J gene	D gene	CDR3 DNA	CDR3 protein
TRBV27	-	TRBJ1-6	TRBD1	TGTGCCAGCAGTTTATTTTTCCGCCAGGGGGCCAACTCACCCCTCCACTTT	CASSLFFRQGANSPLHF
TRBV9	once	TRBJ2-3	-	TGTGCCAGCAGCGTAGGGACTGTGAGCACAGATACGCAGTATTTT	CASSVGTVSTDTQYF
TRBV27	-	TRBJ2-7	-	TGTGCCAGCAGTTTACGGGCGGGGGCGTTCTACGAGCAGTACTTC	CASSLRAGAFYEQYF
TRBV11-2	-	TRBJ2-7	TRBD1	TGTGCCAGCAGCTCCCGGGACAGGGGTCACGAGCAGTACTTC	CASSSRDRGHEQYF
TRBV6-5	-	TRBJ2-3	-	TGTGCCAGCAGTTCCTCAGATACGCAGTATTTT	CASSSSDTQYF
TRBV7-2	few	TRBJ2-7	-	TGTGCCAGCAGCTTATCTCCTAGCGCCGAAGGTCCCTACGAGCAGTACTTC	CASSLSPSAEGPYEQYF
TRBV2	-	TRBJ2-3	-	TGTGCCAGCAGTGAGTCTAGTAATGTCCTAGATACGCAGTATTTT	CASSESSNVLDTQYF
TRBV19	-	TRBJ2-1	TRBD2	TGTGCCAGCACAGCGGGGAGCGGGAGTGGGTATGAGCAGTTCTTC	CASTAGSGSGYEQFF
TRBV2	-	TRBJ2-1	-	TGTGCCAGCAGTTATAGCGGAAGGGGCTACAATGAGCAGTTCTTC	CASSYSGRGYNEQFF
TRBV7-9	-	TRBJ1-3	TRBD1	TGTGCCAGCAGCGTCAGACAGGGGTCGGATGGAAACACCATATATTTT	CASSVRQGSDGNTIYF
TRBV9	-	TRBJ1-3	-	TGTGCCAGCAGCCCCCGGGAGGGCAGCTCTGGAAACACCATATATTTT	CASSPREGSSGNTIYF
TRBV7-2	-	TRBJ1-6	-	TGTGCCAGTTTTCCAGAATCCTATAATTCACCCCTCCACTTT	CASFPESYNSPLHF
TRBV7-6	-	TRBJ2-3	TRBD2	TGTGCCAGCAGCTCGGGACTAGCGGGAGTCACAGATACGCAGTATTTT	CASSSGLAGVTDTQYF
TRBV28	-	TRBJ2-1	TRBD2	TGTGCCAGCAGTTTAGCCGTCCTAGCGGGAAATGAGCAGTTCTTC	CASSLAVLAGNEQFF
TRBV6-1	-	TRBJ2-4	TRBD2	TGTGCCAGCAGTGATAGCGGGAGATTTATTTCCAAAAACATTCAGTACTTC	CASSDSGRFISKNIQYF
TRBV6-6	-	TRBJ1-4	TRBD1	TGTGCCAGCAGTTACCCCCCAGGGGGCGTACGGGAAAAACTGTTTTTT	CASSYPPGGVREKLFF
TRBV10-3	-	TRBJ1-1	-	TGTGCCATCAGTGACCCCAGGGCAGGGGACACTGAAGCTTTCTTT	CAISDPRAGDTEAFF
TRBV5-5	-	TRBJ1-1	TRBD1	TGTGCCAGCAGCTTGGCGACAGAGGCCTACGGCACAGGGGTTTTT	CASSLATEAYGTGVF
TRBV9	-	TRBJ2-1	TRBD2	TGTGCCAGCAGCGCACCAACCCAGCGGGGGGTCAATGAGCAGTTCTTC	CASSAPTQRGVNEQFF
TRBV5-6	-	TRBJ1-5	TRBD1	TGTGCCAGCAGCTTGTTAAGGGGGCATCAGCCCCAGCATTTT	CASSLLRGHQPQHF
TRBV14	-	TRBJ1-2	TRBD1	TGTGCCAGCAGCCTTTCTAGGACAGGGGGCTCAGGTGGCTACACCTTC	CASSLSRTGGSGGYTF
TRBV28	once	TRBJ2-7	TRBD2	TGTGCCAGCAGTTCTCAAGCGGGGGTAGGGGAGCAGTACTTC	CASSSQAGVGEQYF
TRBV9	few	TRBJ2-3	-	TGTGCCAGCAGCGCATGGACAGCTAGCACAGATACGCAGTATTTT	CASSAWTASTDTQYF
TRBV30	-	TRBJ1-1	-	TGTGCCTCTTCGACTTGGGCCCCTCGGGGGACTGAAGCTTTCTTT	CASSTWAPRGTEAFF
TRBV27	-	TRBJ2-1	TRBD2	TGTGCCAGCAGTGGCGGCGGGAGCCGAAGCTCCTACAATGAGCAGTTCTTC	CASSGGGSRSSYNEQFF
TRBV29-1	-	TRBJ2-3	-	TGCAGCGTTGCTAACAGTAACACAGATACGCAGTATTTT	CSVANSNTDTQYF
TRBV2	-	TRBJ1-3	TRBD1	TGTGCCAGCAGCCAACAGGGGCCATCTGGAAACACCATATATTTT	CASSQQGPSGNTIYF
TRBV11-2	once	TRBJ2-3	-	TGTGCCAGCAGCCCCCGAGCAACAGATACGCAGTATTTT	CASSPRATDTQYF
TRBV6-5	-	TRBJ1-3	-	TGTGCCAGCAGGGAGGGCTCTGGAAACACCATATATTTT	CASREGSGNTIYF
TRBV4-2	-	TRBJ2-5	TRBD2	TGTGCCAGCAGCCAACGTACTGCGGGAGGCCTAGAGACCCAGTACTTC	CASSQRTAGGLETQYF
TRBV11-1	-	TRBJ2-1	TRBD2	TGTGCCAGCAGCTCCGGACGAGCGGGGTACAATGAGCAGTTCTTC	CASSSGRAGYNEQFF
TRBV15	-	TRBJ2-1	TRBD1	TGTGCCACCAGCAACAGGGGGGAGCAGTTCTTC	CATSNRGEQFF
TRBV5-1	-	TRBJ1-1	-	TGCGCCAGCAGCTTGGGCGACAGCGCTTGGTACACTGAAGCTTTCTTT	CASSLGDSAWYTEAFF
TRBV5-5	-	TRBJ2-5	TRBD1	TGTGCCAGCAGCGAGACAGGGGAGACCCAGTACTTC	CASSETGETQYF
TRBV28	-	TRBJ2-1	-	TGTGCCAGCAGCAGAGGTCCGGACTCCTACAATGAGCAGTTCTTC	CASSRGPDSYNEQFF
TRBV5-4	-	TRBJ2-7	-	TGTGCCAGCAGCTTGGGCGGTAGCGACTCCTACGAGCAGTACTTC	CASSLGGSDSYEQYF
TRBV6-1	-	TRBJ1-1	TRBD1	TGTGCCAGCAGTGCACTACAGGGGATGAACACTGAAGCTTTCTTT	CASSALQGMNTEAFF
TRBV6-5	-	TRBJ2-7	-	TGTGCCAGCAGCCAGGGGCGCGCCGAGCAGTACTTC	CASSQGRAEQYF
TRBV29-1	-	TRBJ1-4	TRBD1	TGCAGCGTGGCTGACAGGGCAACTAATGAAAAACTGTTTTTT	CSVADRATNEKLFF
TRBV5-1	-	TRBJ2-2	-	TGCGCCAGCAGCTTGTTTTTGCGGGAGAACACCGGGGAGCTGTTTTTT	CASSLFLRENTGELFF
TRBV28	-	TRBJ2-7	TRBD2	TGTGCCAGCAGCATAACCGGGACTAGTGTCACCTACGAGCAGTACTTC	CASSITGTSVTYEQYF
TRBV7-9	-	TRBJ2-7	TRBD2	TGTGCCAGCAGCCTTGGGGCTAGCGGGAGGGAGCAGTACTTC	CASSLGASGREQYF
TRBV4-2	once	TRBJ2-1	TRBD2	TGTGCCAGCAGCCAAGAAGTTGTTCGGCTAGCGGCCTACAATGAGCAGTTCTTC	CASSQEVVRLAAYNEQFF
TRBV28	-	TRBJ2-3	TRBD1	TGTGCCAGCAGATTTCCCCCGACAGGGGGAGGTGCGGATACGCAGTATTTT	CASRFPPTGGGADTQYF
TRBV5-1	-	TRBJ2-2	-	TGCGCCAGCAGCTCCGAACACCCCACCGGGGAGCTGTTTTTT	CASSSEHPTGELFF
TRBV5-8	-	TRBJ1-2	TRBD1	TGTGCCAGCAGCTTTATTCCGAGGGAACAGGGGGGGATCTATGGCTACACCTTC	CASSFIPREQGGIYGYTF
TRBV9	-	TRBJ2-7	TRBD1	TGTGCCAGCAGCGCGGGATCCGGGACAGGGGTCTACGAGCAGTACTTC	CASSAGSGTGVYEQYF
TRBV6-6	-	TRBJ1-2	-	TGTGCCAGCAGTTACCTAAGGGGGGGGGCCTCGGGCTACACCTTC	CASSYLRGGASGYTF
TRBV2	-	TRBJ1-2	-	TGTGCCAGCCTCCGACAACGAAACGATGGCTACACCTTC	CASLRQRNDGYTF
TRBV10-1	-	TRBJ2-7	-	TGCGCCAGCAGTGATGGGGACAACGAGCAGTACTTC	CASSDGDNEQYF
TRBV5-4	-	TRBJ2-4	TRBD2	TGTGCCAGCCGGGACTACCAAAACATTCAGTACTTC	CASRDYQNIQYF
TRBV11-1	-	TRBJ2-1	-	TGTGCCAGCAACTCAGTCACCAGGGGAAGCGGTGAGCAGTTCTTC	CASNSVTRGSGEQFF
TRBV18	few	TRBJ2-1	-	TGTGCCAGCTCACCACTTGGGGGACTGTACAATGAGCAGTTCTTC	CASSPLGGLYNEQFF
TRBV6-1	-	TRBJ2-7	TRBD1	TGTGCCAGCATAGGCTTCCGGGACAGGGGGTACGAGCAGTACTTC	CASIGFRDRGYEQYF
TRBV27	-	TRBJ1-2	-	TGTGCCAGCAGTTTAACCGGAGGGGATGGCTACACCTTC	CASSLTGGDGYTF
TRBV10-3	-	TRBJ2-3	-	TGTGCCATCAGTGAGGATGGACTGCGCACAGATACGCAGTATTTT	CAISEDGLRTDTQYF
TRBV27	-	TRBJ2-7	-	TGTGCCAGCAGTTTCTCCCTGGGTGCGGCCTACGAGCAGTACTTC	CASSFSLGAAYEQYF